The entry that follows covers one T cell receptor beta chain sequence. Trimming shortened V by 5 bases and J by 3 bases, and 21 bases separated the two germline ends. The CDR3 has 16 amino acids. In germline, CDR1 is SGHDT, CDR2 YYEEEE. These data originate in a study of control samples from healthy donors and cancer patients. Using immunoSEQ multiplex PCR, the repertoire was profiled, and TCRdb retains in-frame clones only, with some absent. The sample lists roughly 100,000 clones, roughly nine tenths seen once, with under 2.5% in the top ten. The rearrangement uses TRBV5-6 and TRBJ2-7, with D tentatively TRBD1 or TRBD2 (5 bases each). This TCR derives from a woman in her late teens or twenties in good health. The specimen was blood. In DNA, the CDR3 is TGTGCCAGCAGTTCGGGGCCTGGCAGGCCACTCTACGAGCAGTACTTC. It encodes CASSSGPGRPLYEQYF.